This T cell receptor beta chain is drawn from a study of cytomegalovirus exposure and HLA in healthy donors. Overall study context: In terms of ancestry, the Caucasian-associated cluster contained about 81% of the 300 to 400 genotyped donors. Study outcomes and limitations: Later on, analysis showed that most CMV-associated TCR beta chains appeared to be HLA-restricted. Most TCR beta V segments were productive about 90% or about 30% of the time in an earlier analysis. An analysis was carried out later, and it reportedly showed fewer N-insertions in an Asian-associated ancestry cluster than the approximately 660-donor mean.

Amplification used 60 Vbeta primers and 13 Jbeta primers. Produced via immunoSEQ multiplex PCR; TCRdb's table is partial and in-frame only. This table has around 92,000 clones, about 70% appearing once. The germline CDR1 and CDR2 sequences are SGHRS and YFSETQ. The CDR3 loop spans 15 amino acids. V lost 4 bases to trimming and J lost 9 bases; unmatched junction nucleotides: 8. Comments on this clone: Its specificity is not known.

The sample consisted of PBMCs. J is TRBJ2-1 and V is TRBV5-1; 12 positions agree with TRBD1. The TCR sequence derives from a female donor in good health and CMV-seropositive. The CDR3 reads CASSPRDRGLVEQFF. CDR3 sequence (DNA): TGCGCCAGCAGCCCCCGGGACAGGGGGCTTGTTGAGCAGTTCTTC.